These 13 T cell receptor beta chains came from one sample sequenced in a study of T-cell memory formation after mild COVID-19. TCRdb passed the 5' RACE reads through MiXCR, listing each CDR3 protein once. The data contain roughly 80,000 distinct CDR3 sequences, nearly 25% of them singletons. Sequencing was performed on PBMCs or a T cell subset sorted from them (not recorded which). The receptors stem from a man aged 18 to 29 who had mild COVID-19 (a few samples of this study predate the infection). Cell type and time point are not known.

The gene calls are TRBV27 and TRBJ2-4; 8 positions agree with TRBD1. The CDR3 runs to 16 residues. Germline V gene lookup returns CDR1 MNHEY and CDR2 SMNVEV (reference sequence). The trim removed 5 bases at V and 0 bases at J, leaving 6 bases unmatched. The CDR3 sequence: CASSPLDRGAKNIQYF. Here the CDR3 DNA reads TGTGCCAGCAGTCCGCTCGACAGGGGAGCCAAAAACATTCAGTACTTC.

This clonotype was detected only a few times. The J gene is TRBJ2-1, the V gene TRBV7-9; TRBD2 matches at 7 bases. This CDR3 contains 18 residues. Germline-derived CDR1 and CDR2 are SEHNR and FQNEAQ (reference sequence). The ends lost 4 bases at V and 7 bases at J; junction bases unmatched: 19. The CDR3 loop is CASSSKPLGRGVVNEQFF. The CDR3 coding sequence is TGTGCCAGCAGCTCAAAACCCCTTGGGAGGGGTGTGGTTAATGAGCAGTTCTTC.

This chain joins TRBV28 and TRBJ2-1; D is ambiguous. Germline CDR1 MDHEN, CDR2 SYDVKM. Trimming left V 4 bases short and J 5 bases short, with 9 bases between. This CDR3 has 13 amino acids. The CDR3 region has the DNA TGTGCCAGCAGTTCGATCCGCAACAATGAGCAGTTCTTC. Encoded protein: CASSSIRNNEQFF.

The V gene is TRBV24-1, the J gene TRBJ2-2; possible D gene TRBD1, 5 bases. Germline V gives CDR1 KGHDR, CDR2 SFDVKD. This CDR3 has 14 amino acids. V gave up 4 bases and J gave up 3 bases, with 8 bases separating them. This CDR3 reads CATSEGRDTGELFF. The CDR3 DNA reads as TGTGCCACCAGTGAAGGCAGGGACACCGGGGAGCTGTTTTTT.

Only a few counts were recorded for this clonotype. The rearrangement joins TRBV12-3 or TRBV12-4 to TRBJ1-4; D gene unclear. The CDR3 is 12 amino acids. V dropped 1 base and J dropped 8 bases, with 5 bases sitting between them. The CDR3 coding sequence is TGTGCCAGCAGTTTAGTCCGGGAAAAACTGTTTTTT. Translation gives CASSLVREKLFF.

The V and J genes are TRBV12-3 or TRBV12-4 and TRBJ1-3, with D hard to call. V lost 7 bases and J 0 bases, leaving 16 bases between the germline ends. This CDR3 spans 16 amino acids. CDR3 sequence (DNA): TGTGCCAGCAAATTGAGGACGGAATACTCTGGAAACACCATATATTTT. This codes for CASKLRTEYSGNTIYF.

This clonotype turned up a few times. The chain carries TRBV20-1 and TRBJ1-5; tentative D call: TRBD1 (5 bases). Germline assignment: CDR1 DFQATT and CDR2 SNEGSKA (reference sequence). The CDR3 sequence is 14 residues long. V gave up 6 bases and J gave up 1 base, with 13 bases separating them. The CDR3 region has the DNA TGCAGTGCGACCACCCGACAGAGCAATCAGCCCCAGCATTTT. Protein product: CSATTRQSNQPQHF.

V is TRBV4-1 and J is TRBJ2-3; D gene unclear. This CDR3 is 15 amino acids long. Per germline, CDR1 MGHRA and CDR2 YSYEKL. V was shortened by 1 base and J by 6 bases, with 14 bases between the two germline ends. The CDR3 DNA is TGCGCCAGCAGCCAAGGATCACTGGCACGTGATACGCAGTATTTT. Translating it yields CASSQGSLARDTQYF.

The chain carries TRBV6-2 or TRBV6-3 and TRBJ2-5; no clear D gene. The CDR3 loop spans 13 amino acids. V dropped 6 bases and J dropped 5 bases, with 13 bases sitting between them. The germline gives CDR1 MNHEY, CDR2 SVGEGT. CDR3 region: CASSMTLRETQYF. The CDR3 nucleotides are TGTGCCAGCAGCATGACACTCCGGGAGACCCAGTACTTC.

This clonotype turned up a few times. V gene TRBV2 combines with J gene TRBJ2-2; D unresolved. V was pared by 8 bases and J by 0 bases, with 10 bases between. This CDR3 region has 14 residues. The germline CDR1 and CDR2 sequences are SNHLY and FYNNEI. As DNA, the CDR3 is TGTGCCAGCGACGGACGAACGAACACCGGGGAGCTGTTTTTT. Amino acids: CASDGRTNTGELFF.

CDR3 sequence reads: CSARDRESGELFF. The CDR3 nucleotides are TGCAGTGCTAGAGACAGGGAGTCCGGGGAGCTGTTTTTT. The rearrangement uses TRBV20-1 and TRBJ2-2; D might be TRBD1 or TRBD2, each matching 5 bases. The CDR3 is 13 residues long. Trimming stripped 0 bases from V and 6 bases from J, with 8 bases between. Germline CDR1 DFQATT, CDR2 SNEGSKA (reference sequence).

Ten or more counts support this clonotype. This chain links TRBV4-1 with TRBJ1-5; 11 bases are shared with TRBD1. This CDR3 region has 15 residues. V lost 4 bases to trimming and J lost 5 bases; unmatched junction nucleotides: 4. Germline V gene lookup returns CDR1 MGHRA and CDR2 YSYEKL. CDR3 protein: CASSPGDRGYQPQHF. The CDR3, as DNA: TGCGCCAGCAGCCCCGGGGACAGGGGGTATCAGCCCCAGCATTTT.

The sample holds many counts of this clonotype. The chain recombines TRBV6-4 with TRBJ2-1; 9 bases agree with TRBD2. The germline gives CDR1 MRHNA, CDR2 SNTAGT. CDR3 size: 15 residues. V lost 2 bases to trimming and J lost 4 bases; unmatched junction nucleotides: 3. The CDR3 nucleotides are TGTGCCAGCAGTGACGCTAGCGGGGCATACAATGAGCAGTTCTTC. Its protein product is CASSDASGAYNEQFF.